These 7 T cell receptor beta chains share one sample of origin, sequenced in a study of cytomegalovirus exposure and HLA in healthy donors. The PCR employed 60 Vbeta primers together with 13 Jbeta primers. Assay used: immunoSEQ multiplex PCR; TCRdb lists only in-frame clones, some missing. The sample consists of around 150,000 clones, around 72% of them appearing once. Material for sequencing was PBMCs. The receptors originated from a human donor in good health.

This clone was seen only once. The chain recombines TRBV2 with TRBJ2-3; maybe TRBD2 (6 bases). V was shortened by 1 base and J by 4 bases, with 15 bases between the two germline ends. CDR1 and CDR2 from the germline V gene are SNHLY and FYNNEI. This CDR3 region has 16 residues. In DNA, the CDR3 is TGTGCCAGCAGTGAAGGAACTAGCTTTGTGTCAGATACGCAGTATTTT. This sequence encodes CASSEGTSFVSDTQYF.

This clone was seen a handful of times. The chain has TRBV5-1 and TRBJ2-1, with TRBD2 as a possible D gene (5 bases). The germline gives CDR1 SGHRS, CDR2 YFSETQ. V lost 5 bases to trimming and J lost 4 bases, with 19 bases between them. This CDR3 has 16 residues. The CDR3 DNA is TGCGCCAGCAGTCTTTTAGCAACGGGGTTATACAATGAGCAGTTCTTC. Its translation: CASSLLATGLYNEQFF.

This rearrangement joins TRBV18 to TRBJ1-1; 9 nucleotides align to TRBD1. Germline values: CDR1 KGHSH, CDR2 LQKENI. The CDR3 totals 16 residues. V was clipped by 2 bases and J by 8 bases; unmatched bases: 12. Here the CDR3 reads CASSPKRTGEGREAFF. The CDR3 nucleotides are TGTGCCAGCTCACCAAAGAGGACAGGGGAAGGTCGGGAAGCTTTCTTT.

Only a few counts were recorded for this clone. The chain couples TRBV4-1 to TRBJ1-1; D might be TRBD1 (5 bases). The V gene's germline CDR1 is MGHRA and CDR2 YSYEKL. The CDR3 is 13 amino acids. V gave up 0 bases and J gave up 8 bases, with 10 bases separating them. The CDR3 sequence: CASSQDLGPEAFF. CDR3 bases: TGCGCCAGCAGCCAAGATCTGGGGCCCGAAGCTTTCTTT.

CDR3 loop: CASSRTRCEQYF. The CDR3 DNA is TGTGCCAGCAGTCGTACTCGTTGCGAGCAGTACTTC. V is TRBV7-9 and J is TRBJ2-7; D is ambiguous. The V gene lost 6 bases and the J gene lost 6 bases, with 12 bases spanning the gap. The V gene's germline CDR1 is SEHNR and CDR2 FQNEAQ (reference sequence). This CDR3 is 12 amino acids long.

CDR3 sequence: CASSIPGAEAFF. For the CDR3, the DNA is TGTGCCAGTAGTATCCCAGGGGCCGAAGCTTTCTTT. V and J are TRBV19 and TRBJ1-1; possibly TRBD1 for D (6 bases). There are 12 residues in the CDR3. Trimming cost V 3 bases and J 8 bases, with 10 bases left between them. Looked up from germline, CDR1 is LNHDA and CDR2 is SQIVND (reference sequence).

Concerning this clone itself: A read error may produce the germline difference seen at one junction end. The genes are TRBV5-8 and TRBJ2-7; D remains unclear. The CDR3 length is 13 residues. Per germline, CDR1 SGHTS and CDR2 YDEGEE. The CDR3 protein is CASSIRVPYAQYF. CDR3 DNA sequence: TGTGCCAGCAGCATCCGGGTCCCATACGCGCAGTACTTC.